This T cell receptor (beta chain) was profiled in a study of blood T cell repertoires in COVID-19. Study information: The United States, Italy and Spain supplied acute and convalescent COVID-19 samples. T cells, B-cell-depleted T cells, or PBMCs supplied cDNA or gDNA.

Germline loops: CDR1 MDHEN, CDR2 SYDVKM. The V segment lost 6 bases and the J segment 4 bases; nucleotides outside the gene matches: 6. CDR3 length: 14 residues. Authors' processing steps: Amplification of reference gene primers provided the estimated nucleated cell counts. The table came from immunoSEQ multiplex PCR; TCRdb's copy has only in-frame clones and leaves some out. The V and J calls and the clone size are those of that table, but D and trimming were determined from the DNA. The sample carries around 100,000 clones, around nine tenths recorded once. The sequencing sample was made of peripheral blood. This receptor was obtained from a human donor in a cohort sampled during active COVID-19. This sequence joins TRBV28 and TRBJ1-1; 9 bases line up with TRBD1. CDR3 loop: CASSPWDRATEAFF. CDR3 bases: TGTGCCAGCAGCCCTTGGGACAGGGCCACTGAAGCTTTCTTT.